The T cell receptor beta chain described here comes from a study of CD8+CD57+ T cells in acquired aplastic anemia. About the research overall: The DNA of sorted CD4+ and CD8+ cells averaged roughly 3.2 ug.

TCR beta VDJ and CDR3 profiling used genomic DNA as template. From the reads, TCRdb called clonotypes with MiXCR, one entry per CDR3 protein. Here the sample spans roughly 86,000 distinct CDR3 sequences, approximately 46% being singletons. A remark on this clonotype: Its specificity is unknown.

Study conclusions and caveats: In common between the patients and the controls were nearly 30 CD8+ CDR3 sequences. Between the patient and control groups, CD8+ Simpson's diversity did not differ significantly.

Germline V gene data show CDR1 as DFQATT and CDR2 as SNEGSKA (reference sequence). Trimming took 8 bases from V and 6 from J, leaving 13 bases between them. The CDR3 runs 12 residues. The TCR comes from a human donor in good health, serving as a control. Sequenced material: sorted CD4+, CD8+, or CD8+CD57+ T cells (not recorded which) from PBMCs. The V call is TRBV20-1, the J call TRBJ1-4, with TRBD1 as a possible D gene (6 bases). The CDR3 DNA follows: TGCAGTAGCAGGGGCTTTGATGAAAAACTGTTTTTT. Encoded protein: CSSRGFDEKLFF.